This entry is about one T cell receptor beta chain. This specimen belongs to a study of blood T cell repertoires in COVID-19. Study-level information: Donors in the United States, Italy and Spain gave samples during acute or convalescent COVID-19.

The V gene end was trimmed by 5 bases and the J gene end by 5 bases; junction bases not matched to a gene: 6. Germline assignment: CDR1 SGHTA and CDR2 FQGNSA. This CDR3 comprises 15 residues. Here immunoSEQ multiplex PCR was the method, and the copy in TCRdb shows in-frame clones only, minus some. The table has 200,000 or so clones, roughly nine tenths seen once. The source is a man aged 65 to 85 with active or convalescent COVID-19. What was sequenced was peripheral blood. This chain joins TRBV7-2 and TRBJ2-1, with 10 bases matching TRBD2. CDR3 loop: CASSKVAGGHNEQFF. CDR3 DNA sequence: TGTGCCAGCAGCAAAGTAGCGGGAGGCCACAATGAGCAGTTCTTC.